A single sample is the source of the 26 T cell receptor beta chains below, sequenced in a study of OX40 agonist ivuxolimab in advanced cancers. Libraries were prepared by immunoSEQ multiplex PCR; TCRdb keeps only in-frame clonotypes and omits some of them. The sample contains approximately 50,000 clones, 85% to 95% of which appear only once. Sequencing used CD4+ or CD8+ T cells sorted from blood, obtained in a trial of the OX40 agonist ivuxolimab. These receptors originate from an adult with an advanced solid tumor such as melanoma, head and neck, liver or kidney cancer.

The V and J genes are TRBV7-9 and TRBJ1-2; TRBD1 might be the D (6 bases). V gave up 1 base and J gave up 4 bases, with 13 bases separating them. This CDR3 comprises 15 residues. Germline V lookup: CDR1 SEHNR, CDR2 FQNEAQ (reference sequence). CDR3 amino acids: CASSLGQGQTYGYTF. As DNA, the CDR3 is TGTGCCAGCAGCTTAGGGCAGGGGCAGACCTATGGCTACACCTTC. Full variable domain (missing parts from reference TRBV7-9 and TRBJ1-2): DTGVSQNPRHKITKRGQNVTFRCDPISEHNRLYWYRQTLGQGPEFLTYFQNEAQLEKSRLLSDRFSAERPKGSFSTLEIQRTEQGDSAMYLCASSLGQGQTYGYTFGSGTRLTVV.

This CDR3 is CASSERTSGLYNEQFF. DNA for the CDR3: TGTGCCAGCAGTGAAAGGACTAGCGGACTCTACAATGAGCAGTTCTTC. This chain links TRBV2 with TRBJ2-1; 10 bases fit TRBD2. The CDR3 has 16 amino acids. Germline lookup yields CDR1 SNHLY and CDR2 FYNNEI. The V and J ends lost 2 bases and 3 bases, in that order; junction bases with no gene match: 4.

The V and J genes are TRBV7-9 and TRBJ2-7; D is possibly TRBD1 or TRBD2 (7 bases each). This CDR3 has 14 amino acids. From germline, CDR1 is SEHNR and CDR2 FQNEAQ (reference sequence). V lost 5 bases, J lost 4 bases, and 15 bases lay in between. The CDR3 sequence is CASSSDREGYEQYF. In nucleotides, the CDR3 is TGTGCCAGCAGCAGTGACAGGGAGGGATACGAGCAGTACTTC.

The V and J genes are TRBV6-5 and TRBJ2-1; perhaps D is TRBD1 or TRBD2 (5 bases each). Trimming took 0 bases from V and 2 from J, leaving 8 bases between them. This CDR3 has 15 amino acids. Germline CDR1 and CDR2: MNHEY and SVGAGI. The CDR3 DNA reads as TGTGCCAGCAGTTACTCCCCGGGACCCTACAATGAGCAGTTCTTC. It codes for CASSYSPGPYNEQFF.

This chain links TRBV30 with TRBJ2-1; 11 bases are a match to TRBD2. Germline lookup yields CDR1 GTSNPN and CDR2 SVGIG (reference sequence). This CDR3 contains 17 residues. Unmatched junction bases numbered 15, after V lost 5 bases and J lost 6 bases. The CDR3 reads CAWSNHPTSGNLNEQFF. CDR3 nucleotides: TGTGCCTGGTCAAACCACCCGACTAGCGGGAACCTCAATGAGCAGTTCTTC.

This chain links TRBV7-2 with TRBJ2-7, with D perhaps matching TRBD2 (6 bases). V lost 2 bases, J lost 1 base, and 9 bases lay in between. The germline V gene has CDR1 SGHTA and CDR2 FQGNSA. The CDR3 totals 14 residues. The CDR3 region has the DNA TGTGCCAGCAGCTTACACGGGAGTTCCTACGAGCAGTACTTC. Protein: CASSLHGSSYEQYF.

V and J are TRBV4-1 and TRBJ1-5, with 7 bases fitting TRBD1. The ends lost 1 base at V and 7 bases at J; junction bases unmatched: 10. Germline loops: CDR1 MGHRA, CDR2 YSYEKL. The length of the CDR3 is 16 residues. The CDR3 sequence is CASSQGIGGVGQPQHF. The CDR3 DNA follows: TGCGCCAGCAGCCAAGGTATAGGGGGCGTGGGGCAGCCCCAGCATTTT.

The rearrangement links TRBV5-4 to TRBJ2-7, with 13 nucleotides matching TRBD2. Germline CDR1 is SGHNT and CDR2 is YYREEE (reference sequence). The CDR3 consists of 16 residues. Germline trimming cut 1 base from V and 6 bases from J; bases unmatched to any gene: 7. CDR3 nucleotides: TGTGCCAGCAGCTTGACCTGGACTAGCGGGGGTTCCGAGCAGTACTTC. Encoded protein: CASSLTWTSGGSEQYF.

The chain joins TRBV5-6 to TRBJ1-2; D is perhaps TRBD1 (5 bases). The CDR3 is made up of 14 amino acids. V lost 4 bases and J 0 bases, leaving 10 bases between the germline ends. Germline lookup yields CDR1 SGHDT and CDR2 YYEEEE. CDR3 sequence reads: CASSVTETNYGYTF. In DNA, the CDR3 is TGTGCCAGCAGCGTGACAGAGACTAACTATGGCTACACCTTC. The full variable domain, in which reference TRBV5-6 and TRBJ1-2 provide the parts outside the CDR3, is DAGVTQSPTHLIKTRGQQVTLRCSPKSGHDTVSWYQQALGQGPQFIFQYYEEEERQRGNFPDRFSGHQFPNYSSELNVNALLLGDSALYLCASSVTETNYGYTFGSGTRLTVV.

V usage is TRBV10-3 and J usage is TRBJ2-7, with D perhaps TRBD2 (6 bases). V was clipped by 11 bases and J by 7 bases, with 12 bases between them. From germline, CDR1 is ENHRY and CDR2 SYGVKD. The CDR3 totals 10 residues. The CDR3 DNA reads as TGTGCCCGACCTGCGGGGGAGCAGTACTTC. Its translation: CARPAGEQYF.

The rearrangement uses TRBV9 and TRBJ2-7; 7 bases match TRBD1. Germline CDR1 and CDR2: SGDLS and YYNGEE. Trimming at V came to 3 bases and at J to 6 bases, leaving 15 bases not matched to a gene. The CDR3 loop spans 16 amino acids. CDR3 sequence reads: CASSDNPWTGGGEQYF. CDR3 nucleotides: TGTGCCAGCAGCGATAATCCCTGGACAGGCGGCGGCGAGCAGTACTTC.

V usage is TRBV7-8 and J usage is TRBJ1-5, with D unclear. Germline CDR1 is SGHVS and CDR2 is FQNEAQ. The V end lost 0 bases, the J end lost 0 bases, and 12 bases lay between the germline ends. This CDR3 is built from 17 residues. CDR3 residues: CASSLASGQNSNQPQHF. The CDR3 nucleotides read TGTGCCAGCAGCTTAGCCAGCGGTCAGAATAGCAATCAGCCCCAGCATTTT.

V usage is TRBV5-1 and J usage is TRBJ2-7; D remains ambiguous. Germline values: CDR1 SGHRS, CDR2 YFSETQ. Trimming pared 0 bases from V and 3 bases from J, leaving 7 bases between. The CDR3 sequence is 13 residues long. The DNA for the CDR3 is TGCGCCAGCAGCTTGGGACACCACTACGAGCAGTACTTC. Encoded protein: CASSLGHHYEQYF.

CDR3 residues: CASSQIRPGTSGTAYEQYF. The CDR3 DNA reads as TGTGCCAGCAGCCAAATTAGGCCTGGGACTAGCGGGACAGCCTACGAGCAGTACTTC. The V and J genes are TRBV14 and TRBJ2-7, with 13 bases matching TRBD2. The CDR3 is 19 amino acids. V lost 2 bases to trimming and J lost 2 bases; unmatched junction nucleotides: 12. CDR1 is SGHDN and CDR2 is FVKESK in the germline V gene.

The V and J genes are TRBV4-1 and TRBJ2-2; D is uncertain. Between the trimmed V and J ends, which lost 0 bases and 3 bases, there was a span of 17 bases. Germline CDR1 MGHRA, CDR2 YSYEKL. CDR3 size: 18 residues. The CDR3 is CASSQDIRTYEDTGELFF. The CDR3 nucleotides read TGCGCCAGCAGCCAAGATATCAGGACCTACGAGGACACCGGGGAGCTGTTTTTT.

This rearrangement joins TRBV4-3 to TRBJ2-5; 8 bases match TRBD2. Per the germline V gene, CDR1 is LGHNA and CDR2 is YSLEER. The CDR3 sequence is 16 residues long. V lost 4 bases, J lost 5 bases, and 12 bases stayed unmatched. The CDR3, as DNA: TGCGCCAGCAGCCGTCTTTGGTCTAGCGGGCTTGAGACCCAGTACTTC. As protein: CASSRLWSSGLETQYF.

V is TRBV27 and J is TRBJ2-3, with D perhaps TRBD1 (5 bases). V was pared by 6 bases and J by 2 bases, with 15 bases between. Germline CDR1 MNHEY, CDR2 SMNVEV (reference sequence). This CDR3 contains 15 residues. In nucleotides, the CDR3 is TGTGCCAGCAGCCTTTTTACAGGTTCCACAGATACGCAGTATTTT. Translated: CASSLFTGSTDTQYF.

This rearrangement joins TRBV5-1 to TRBJ1-2; TRBD1 matches 7 bases. The V gene's germline CDR1 is SGHRS and CDR2 YFSETQ. V lost 5 bases and J lost 6; bases outside the gene matches: 10. The CDR3 is 14 residues long. The CDR3 bases are TGCGCCAGCAGACCTACAGGGGTGATTGATGGCTACACCTTC. This translates into CASRPTGVIDGYTF.

V and J are TRBV27 and TRBJ1-1; D call uncertain. The length of the CDR3 is 13 residues. Germline values: CDR1 MNHEY, CDR2 SMNVEV (reference sequence). The V end lost 5 bases, the J end lost 4 bases, and 11 bases lay between the germline ends. The CDR3 DNA reads TGTGCCAGCAGTACCCTCGTAGGCACTGAAGCTTTCTTT. Its protein is CASSTLVGTEAFF.

The rearrangement joins TRBV10-3 to TRBJ1-1; possible D gene TRBD1, 5 bases. The CDR3 loop spans 17 amino acids. The germline gives CDR1 ENHRY, CDR2 SYGVKD. Trimming left V 4 bases short and J 0 bases short, with 18 bases between. The CDR3 here is CAISGGLQGHMNTEAFF. The CDR3 nucleotides are TGTGCCATCAGTGGGGGTCTCCAGGGCCACATGAACACTGAAGCTTTCTTT.

The chain is built from TRBV19 and TRBJ1-2; 10 bases match TRBD1. The CDR3 runs to 16 residues. With V trimmed by 10 bases and J by 3 bases, 14 bases remained unmatched. In germline, CDR1 is LNHDA, CDR2 SQIVND (reference sequence). This CDR3 is CATRLKRQGAHYGYTF. CDR3 coding DNA: TGTGCCACTCGTCTAAAGCGACAGGGGGCCCACTATGGCTACACCTTC.

The chain combines TRBV27 with TRBJ2-7, with 9 positions matching TRBD2. Germline CDR1 reads MNHEY; CDR2 reads SMNVEV (reference sequence). The V and J ends lost 6 bases and 6 bases, in that order; junction bases with no gene match: 6. The CDR3 runs 13 residues. The CDR3 DNA sequence: TGTGCCAGCAGACCGGGACTAGCCGCCGAGCAGTACTTC. Encoded protein: CASRPGLAAEQYF.

The chain links TRBV27 to TRBJ2-7; no definite D call. CDR1 and CDR2 (germline): MNHEY, SMNVEV (reference sequence). The CDR3 runs 16 residues. Trimming stripped 0 bases from V and 0 bases from J, with 12 bases between. This CDR3 is CASSLSTYTSSYEQYF. The CDR3 nucleotides are TGTGCCAGCAGTTTATCGACGTACACCAGCTCCTACGAGCAGTACTTC.

The chain is built from TRBV7-2 and TRBJ2-7, with 7 bases aligning to TRBD1. CDR1 SGHTA and CDR2 FQGNSA come from the germline V gene. J lost 0 bases, V lost 1 base, and 3 bases had no gene match. This CDR3 comprises 15 residues. The CDR3 region has the DNA TGTGCCAGCAGCTTAGGGGGACAGAGCTCCTACGAGCAGTACTTC. Amino acid sequence: CASSLGGQSSYEQYF.

The chain employs TRBV9 and TRBJ2-7, with no clear D. Germline V gene lookup returns CDR1 SGDLS and CDR2 YYNGEE. Trimming took off 0 bases at V and 0 bases at J, with 7 bases between the two ends. The CDR3 runs to 14 residues. This CDR3 reads CASSVERNSYEQYF. CDR3 nucleotide sequence: TGTGCCAGCAGCGTAGAACGGAACTCCTACGAGCAGTACTTC.

This sequence joins TRBV4-3 and TRBJ2-1; TRBD2 matches at 7 bases. The CDR3 spans 18 residues. Germline trimming cut 0 bases from V and 0 bases from J; bases unmatched to any gene: 8. Germline V gene lookup returns CDR1 LGHNA and CDR2 YSLEER. This CDR3 reads CASSQDWGLLSSYNEQFF. CDR3 coding DNA: TGCGCCAGCAGCCAAGATTGGGGACTACTTTCCTCCTACAATGAGCAGTTCTTC.